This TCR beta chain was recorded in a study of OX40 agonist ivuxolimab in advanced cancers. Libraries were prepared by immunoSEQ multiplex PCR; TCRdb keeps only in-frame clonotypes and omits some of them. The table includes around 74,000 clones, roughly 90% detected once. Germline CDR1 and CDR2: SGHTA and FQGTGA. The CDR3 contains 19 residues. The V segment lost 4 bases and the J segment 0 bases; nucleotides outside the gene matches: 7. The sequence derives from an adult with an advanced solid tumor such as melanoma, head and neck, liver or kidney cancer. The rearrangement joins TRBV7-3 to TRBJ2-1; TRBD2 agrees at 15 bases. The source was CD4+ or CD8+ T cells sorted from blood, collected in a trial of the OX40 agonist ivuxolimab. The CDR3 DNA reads TGTGCCAGCAGCTCAAATCCGGGACTAGCGGGAGGCTCCTACAATGAGCAGTTCTTC. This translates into CASSSNPGLAGGSYNEQFF. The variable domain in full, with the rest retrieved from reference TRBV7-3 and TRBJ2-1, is GAGVSQTPSNKVTEKGKYVELRCDPISGHTALYWYRQSLGQGPEFLIYFQGTGAADDSGLPNDRFFAVRPEGSVSTLKIQRTERGDSAVYLCASSSNPGLAGGSYNEQFFGPGTRLTVL.